This is a list of T cell receptor beta chains from one sample in a study of T-cell reconstitution after alpha-beta-depleted transplantation in children. Via MiXCR, TCRdb re-called the PCR reads, giving one row per CDR3 protein. The sample shows fewer than 250,000 distinct CDR3 sequences, approximately 15% of them seen only once. This specimen was PBMCs, mostly from graft donor cells, taken 360 days after TCRalphabeta/CD19-depleted stem cell transplant. All receptors derive from a male patient between 2 and 10 years old who had a stem cell transplant for acute lymphoblastic leukemia, so the T cells may come from the graft donor. Both conserved end residues are part of each CDR3. D genes are given only for firm matches. Size is stated for part of the rows, as once, few or many counts, or as a class when the clone is expanded.

j_call cdr3_length d_call clone_size v_call cdr3_aa cdr3_nt
TRBJ2-1 14 NA NA TRBV11-2 CASSLDHLLNEQFF TGTGCCAGCAGCTTAGATCACCTTCTCAATGAGCAGTTCTTC
TRBJ1-1 14 NA NA TRBV5-1 CASSLSRGTTEAFF TGCGCCAGCAGCTTGTCGCGAGGGACGACTGAAGCTTTCTTT
TRBJ2-7 15 TRBD2 NA TRBV6-5 CASSYEGSGSYEQYF TGTGCCAGCAGTTACGAGGGTAGCGGGTCCTACGAGCAGTACTTC
TRBJ1-2 11 NA few TRBV20-1 CSASRGEGYTF TGCAGTGCAAGTAGGGGAGAGGGCTACACCTTC
TRBJ2-7 16 NA NA TRBV7-9 CASSLGSQGTPYEQYF TGTGCCAGCAGCTTAGGCTCACAGGGCACTCCCTACGAGCAGTACTTC
TRBJ2-5 15 TRBD2 NA TRBV7-2 CASTLSNGLAETQYF TGTGCCAGCACCCTCTCGAATGGACTAGCGGAGACCCAGTACTTC
TRBJ2-5 15 NA NA TRBV19 CASSIAGISQETQYF TGTGCCAGTAGTATAGCCGGCATCAGCCAAGAGACCCAGTACTTC
TRBJ2-5 14 NA NA TRBV15 CATSRDGAQETQYF TGTGCCACCAGCAGAGATGGCGCCCAAGAGACCCAGTACTTC
TRBJ2-1 16 TRBD2 NA TRBV6-2/TRBV6-3 CASSYSSGGHYNEQFF TGTGCCAGCAGTTACTCTAGCGGGGGGCACTACAATGAGCAGTTCTTC
TRBJ2-3 15 NA few TRBV12-3/TRBV12-4 CASSLVLGVGDTQYF TGTGCCAGCAGTTTAGTTTTGGGGGTGGGGGATACGCAGTATTTT
TRBJ1-2 14 NA NA TRBV29-1 CSVEAGQLFYGYTF TGCAGCGTTGAAGCGGGGCAATTATTTTATGGCTACACCTTC
TRBJ2-1 14 NA few TRBV20-1 CSAGAVSSYNEQFF TGCAGTGCTGGAGCGGTTAGCTCCTACAATGAGCAGTTCTTC
TRBJ2-4 16 NA many TRBV28 CASSLWERPAKNIQYF TGTGCCAGCAGTTTATGGGAGCGCCCGGCCAAAAACATTCAGTACTTC
TRBJ1-1 15 TRBD1 NA TRBV7-2 CASSLGDRGNTEAFF TGTGCCAGCAGCCTAGGGGACAGGGGAAACACTGAAGCTTTCTTT
TRBJ2-5 14 NA few TRBV20-1 CSAREGPYQETQYF TGCAGTGCTAGAGAGGGACCGTACCAAGAGACCCAGTACTTC
TRBJ2-1 15 TRBD2 NA TRBV15 CATRGGLAGVDEQFF TGTGCCACCAGAGGGGGACTAGCGGGGGTCGATGAGCAGTTCTTC
TRBJ2-7 16 TRBD1 few TRBV6-1 CASRPGRQGDSGEQYF TGTGCCAGCAGGCCCGGAAGACAGGGGGATTCCGGGGAGCAGTACTTC
TRBJ2-1 14 NA NA TRBV6-1 CASSPGGLRNEQFF TGTGCCAGCAGTCCCGGGGGTCTACGAAATGAGCAGTTCTTC
TRBJ2-2 15 NA few TRBV2 CASSEAFRFTGELFF TGTGCCAGCAGTGAAGCTTTCAGATTCACCGGGGAGCTGTTTTTT
TRBJ2-3 13 NA NA TRBV29-1 CSVEDPHTDTQYF TGCAGCGTTGAAGATCCCCACACAGATACGCAGTATTTT
TRBJ2-7 12 NA many TRBV12-3/TRBV12-4 CASSLGGEEQYF TGTGCCAGCAGTTTAGGTGGGGAGGAGCAGTACTTC
TRBJ1-2 13 TRBD1 NA TRBV5-1 CASSTGTGAGYTF TGCGCCAGCAGCACGGGGACAGGGGCTGGCTACACCTTC
TRBJ2-1 13 NA few TRBV7-7 CASSLRWGGEQFF TGTGCCAGCAGCTTACGTTGGGGAGGTGAGCAGTTCTTC
TRBJ2-6 15 NA NA TRBV5-1 CASSLEGSGANVLTF TGCGCCAGCAGCTTGGAAGGCTCTGGGGCCAACGTCCTGACTTTC
TRBJ2-3 15 NA NA TRBV11-2 CASSLGGSRTDTQYF TGTGCCAGCAGCTTAGGAGGGAGTCGAACAGATACGCAGTATTTT
TRBJ2-7 12 NA few TRBV12-3/TRBV12-4 CASSLGPREQYF TGTGCCAGCAGTTTGGGGCCCAGGGAGCAGTACTTC
TRBJ1-6 13 NA NA TRBV30 CAWSQKKNSPLHF TGTGCCTGGAGTCAGAAGAAGAATTCACCCCTCCACTTT
TRBJ1-2 15 NA few TRBV5-1 CASSPGMIGNYGYTF TGCGCCAGCAGCCCCGGCATGATAGGGAACTATGGCTACACCTTC
TRBJ2-1 16 TRBD1 few TRBV25-1 CASSVKTGKVGNEQFF TGTGCCAGCAGTGTCAAGACAGGGAAGGTCGGGAATGAGCAGTTCTTC
TRBJ2-3 15 NA few TRBV20-1 CSAYRLATLADTQYF TGCAGTGCGTACAGGCTAGCGACTTTGGCAGATACGCAGTATTTT
TRBJ2-2 14 TRBD1 few TRBV4-2 CASSVEGAAGELFF TGTGCCAGCAGCGTCGAGGGGGCAGCCGGGGAGCTGTTTTTT
TRBJ2-2 16 TRBD2 NA TRBV18 CASSPPGLAGTGELFF TGTGCCAGCTCACCACCGGGACTAGCGGGGACCGGGGAGCTGTTTTTT
TRBJ2-5 14 NA NA TRBV3-1 CASSQVMGGETQYF TGTGCCAGCAGCCAAGTTATGGGCGGGGAGACCCAGTACTTC
TRBJ2-3 14 NA NA TRBV12-5 CASGLTGFTDTQYF TGTGCTAGTGGTTTAACAGGATTCACAGATACGCAGTATTTT
TRBJ1-5 17 NA few TRBV19 CASSIGSRGTSNQPQHF TGTGCCAGTAGTATAGGAAGCAGGGGAACAAGCAATCAGCCCCAGCATTTT
TRBJ2-7 17 TRBD2 NA TRBV20-1 CSARRASGGRWRYEQYF TGCAGTGCTAGACGGGCTAGCGGGGGGCGTTGGAGGTACGAGCAGTACTTC
TRBJ2-1 14 TRBD1 NA TRBV10-1 CASSVTGGIDEQFF TGCGCCAGCAGCGTGACAGGGGGCATCGATGAGCAGTTCTTC
TRBJ1-1 16 TRBD1 NA TRBV5-5 CASSNRTGALNTEAFF TGTGCCAGCAGCAACCGGACAGGGGCTTTGAACACTGAAGCTTTCTTT
TRBJ1-5 14 NA NA TRBV4-3 CASSQWSGNQPQHF TGCGCCAGCAGCCAATGGAGCGGCAATCAGCCCCAGCATTTT
TRBJ2-7 13 NA few TRBV20-1 CSAPGTLTYEQYF TGCAGTGCTCCAGGGACCTTAACCTACGAGCAGTACTTC
TRBJ2-7 13 NA few TRBV10-3 CAIRQGSSYEQYF TGTGCCATCAGACAGGGAAGCTCCTACGAGCAGTACTTC
TRBJ2-7 15 TRBD1 few TRBV6-2/TRBV6-3 CASSYFQGASYEQYF TGTGCCAGCAGTTACTTCCAGGGGGCCTCCTACGAGCAGTACTTC
TRBJ2-5 15 TRBD1 NA TRBV20-1 CSALSGTGTQETQYF TGCAGTGCCCTATCCGGGACAGGCACGCAAGAGACCCAGTACTTC
TRBJ1-1 12 NA NA TRBV6-1 CASSEYNTEAFF TGTGCCAGCAGTGAATATAACACTGAAGCTTTCTTT
TRBJ2-5 15 NA few TRBV3-1 CASSQDGRYQETQYF TGTGCCAGCAGCCAAGACGGACGGTATCAAGAGACCCAGTACTTC
TRBJ1-2 15 NA NA TRBV9 CASSVVGTDSPGYTF TGTGCCAGCAGCGTAGTTGGGACTGACAGCCCTGGCTACACCTTC
TRBJ2-1 19 TRBD2 NA TRBV28 CASSDRIAGLTPSYNEQFF TGTGCCAGCAGTGACCGAATAGCGGGACTGACACCTAGCTACAATGAGCAGTTCTTC